This paragraph reports one TCR beta chain. These data come from a study of T cell responses to AZD1222 COVID-19 vaccine. In the study overall: Second-dose timings of about 4 or about 12 weeks were pooled.

The method was immunoSEQ multiplex PCR; TCRdb's version includes in-frame clones alone and lacks a portion of them. Of 95,000 to 100,000 clones detected, about 82% appear once; the ten largest clones hold 1.2% to 1.5%. Germline CDR1 reads GTSNPN; CDR2 reads SVGIG (reference sequence). This CDR3 is 13 amino acids long. The J segment lost 6 bases and the V segment lost 6 bases, leaving 5 bases of the junction unmatched. V gene TRBV30 combines with J gene TRBJ2-1, with 10 bases that match TRBD2. The sequenced sample was peripheral blood, obtained on day 0 of AZD1222 vaccination. The TCR sequence derives from an adult in good health. In DNA, the CDR3 is TGTGCCTGTGGACTAGCGGTGAGCAATGAGCAGTTCTTC. Translating it yields CACGLAVSNEQFF. The whole variable domain, filled in from reference TRBV30 and TRBJ2-1, reads SQTIHQWPATLVQPVGSPLSLECTVEGTSNPNLYWYRQAAGRGLQLLFYSVGIGQISSEVPQNLSASRPQDRQFILSSKKLLLSDSGFYLCACGLAVSNEQFFGPGTRLTVL.